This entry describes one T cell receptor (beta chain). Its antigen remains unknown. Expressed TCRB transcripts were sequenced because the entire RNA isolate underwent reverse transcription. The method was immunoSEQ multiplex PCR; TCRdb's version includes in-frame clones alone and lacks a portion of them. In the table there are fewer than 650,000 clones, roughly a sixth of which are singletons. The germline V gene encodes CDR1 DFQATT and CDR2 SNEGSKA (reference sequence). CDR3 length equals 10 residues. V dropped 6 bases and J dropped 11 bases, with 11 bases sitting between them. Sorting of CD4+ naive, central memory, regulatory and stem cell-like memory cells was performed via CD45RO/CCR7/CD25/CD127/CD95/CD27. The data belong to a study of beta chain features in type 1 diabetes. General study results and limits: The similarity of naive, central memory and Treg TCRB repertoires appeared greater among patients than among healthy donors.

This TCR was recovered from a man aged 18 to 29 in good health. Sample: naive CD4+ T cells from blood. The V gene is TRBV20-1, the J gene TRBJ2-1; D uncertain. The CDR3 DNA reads TGCAGTGCCCTCGGGTCAAAGCAGTTCTTC. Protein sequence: CSALGSKQFF.